The 30 T cell receptor beta chains reported below all come from one sample, sequenced in a study of cytomegalovirus exposure and HLA in healthy donors. TCRdb keeps only in-frame clones here, not all; method: immunoSEQ multiplex PCR. The sample carries about 120,000 clones, approximately 89% recorded once. The sample taken for sequencing was PBMCs. All receptors come from a woman between 18 and 30 years old in good health and CMV-seronegative.

The chain combines TRBV5-5 with TRBJ2-7; 7 bases agree with TRBD1. Trimming cost V 4 bases and J 2 bases; bases outside gene matches: 6. The CDR3 runs 14 residues. CDR1 and CDR2 (germline): SGHKS, YYEKEE (reference sequence). The CDR3 DNA reads TGTGCCAGCAGCATACAGGGGATCGCCTACGAGCAGTACTTC. It translates to CASSIQGIAYEQYF.

This clone was counted once. The chain carries TRBV28 and TRBJ2-5; 16 bases agree with TRBD2. The junction had 13 bases not matched to a gene; V was cut back by 4 bases and J by 5 bases. This CDR3 has 19 amino acids. Germline lookup yields CDR1 MDHEN and CDR2 SYDVKM. The CDR3 coding sequence is TGTGCCAGCAGTTCCCCAGCCGGGACTAGCGGGGGGGCCCGCGAGACCCAGTACTTC. It codes for CASSSPAGTSGGARETQYF.

V gene TRBV10-3 combines with J gene TRBJ1-2; 9 positions match TRBD1. The CDR3 is made up of 15 amino acids. Trimming removed 5 bases from V and 2 bases from J; junction bases left unmatched: 6. Germline loops: CDR1 ENHRY, CDR2 SYGVKD. In DNA form, the CDR3 reads TGTGCCATCAGTCCTTTTACAGGGGGCAACTATGGCTACACCTTC. This gives the protein CAISPFTGGNYGYTF.

With regard to this clone: The junction differs from germline at one of its ends, possibly a read error. DNA for the CDR3: TGTGCCAGCAGCCGCCAACGGGTCTCCCAATTC. Translated, it gives CASSRQRVSQF. This sequence joins TRBV28 and TRBJ2-7; D is unclear. Germline loops: CDR1 MDHEN, CDR2 SYDVKM. The CDR3 has 11 amino acids.

About this clone itself: A read error may account for a junction end that differs from germline. V gene TRBV7-7 combines with J gene TRBJ2-1; D not certain. The CDR3 extends over 11 amino acids. From germline, CDR1 is SSHAT and CDR2 FNYEAQ (reference sequence). The CDR3 DNA follows: TGTGCTAGCAGCTTCGGCAATGAGCAGTTCTTC. Amino acids: CASSFGNEQFF.

The chain carries TRBV6-5 and TRBJ1-1; D gene unclear. From germline, CDR1 is MNHEY and CDR2 SVGAGI. The CDR3 consists of 13 residues. V gave up 2 bases and J gave up 5 bases, with 9 bases separating them. The CDR3 DNA reads TGTGCCAGCAGTTACGGAGACTTAACTGAAGCTTTCTTT. Translating gives CASSYGDLTEAFF.

This clone was counted between two and nine times. The V and J genes are TRBV5-1 and TRBJ1-1; D possibly corresponds to TRBD1 (6 bases). The V and J ends lost 2 bases and 8 bases respectively, with 7 bases between them. Germline V gene data show CDR1 as SGHRS and CDR2 as YFSETQ. The CDR3 runs to 11 residues. In DNA, the CDR3 is TGCGCCAGCAGCTTACAGGGAGAAGCTTTCTTT. It is translated as CASSLQGEAFF.

The chain links TRBV28 to TRBJ2-7, with a possible D match to TRBD2 (6 bases). Trimming took off 2 bases at V and 4 bases at J, with 12 bases between the two ends. The CDR3 contains 14 residues. Germline values: CDR1 MDHEN, CDR2 SYDVKM. Written as DNA, the CDR3 is TGTGCCAGCAGTTTAGTGACTAGTCGTTACGAGCAGTACTTC. It codes for CASSLVTSRYEQYF.

J is TRBJ1-5 and V is TRBV28; a weak D match, TRBD1 (5 bases). Germline values: CDR1 MDHEN, CDR2 SYDVKM. The CDR3 sequence is 16 residues long. Trimming left V 5 bases short and J 1 base short, with 15 bases between. This chain's CDR3 is CASSQSRGMSNQPQHF. CDR3 nucleotides: TGTGCCAGCAGTCAGAGTAGGGGAATGAGCAATCAGCCCCAGCATTTT.

This clone was picked up one time. The CDR3 protein is CASSIGRVSGQPQHF. The CDR3 nucleotides are TGTGCCAGTAGTATCGGCAGGGTAAGTGGACAGCCCCAGCATTTT. This sequence joins TRBV19 and TRBJ1-5, with D possibly matching TRBD1 (5 bases). The germline V gene encodes CDR1 LNHDA and CDR2 SQIVND (reference sequence). The CDR3 length is 15 residues. Between the trimmed V and J ends, which lost 3 bases and 7 bases, there was a span of 16 bases.

This chain links TRBV5-1 with TRBJ1-2; TRBD1 might be the D (5 bases). This CDR3 spans 16 amino acids. Germline V gene data show CDR1 as SGHRS and CDR2 as YFSETQ. Trimming pared 0 bases from V and 0 bases from J, leaving 12 bases between. DNA of the CDR3: TGCGCCAGCAGCTTGGGTCCCGGGGGGGCTAACTATGGCTACACCTTC. As protein: CASSLGPGGANYGYTF.

The gene calls are TRBV15 and TRBJ1-1; possibly TRBD1 for D (6 bases). Germline CDR1 reads LNHNV; CDR2 reads YYDKDF (reference sequence). The V end lost 7 bases, the J end lost 2 bases, and 11 bases lay between the germline ends. The CDR3 runs to 13 residues. DNA for the CDR3: TGTGCCACCACCGCGGACAGAAACACTGAAGCTTTCTTT. Protein sequence: CATTADRNTEAFF. Full variable domain (rest looked up from reference TRBV15 and TRBJ1-1): DAMVIQNPRYQVTQFGKPVTLSCSQTLNHNVMYWYQQKSSQAPKLLFHYYDKDFNNEADTPDNFQSRRPNTSFCFLDIRSPGLGDTAMYLCATTADRNTEAFFGQGTRLTVV.

V and J are TRBV15 and TRBJ2-2, with D possibly matching TRBD2 (5 bases). V lost 4 bases and J 6 bases, leaving 12 bases between the germline ends. The CDR3 totals 14 residues. Germline V gene data show CDR1 as LNHNV and CDR2 as YYDKDF (reference sequence). DNA for the CDR3: TGTGCCACCAGCATCTCCCAACTAGCCGGGGAGCTGTTTTTT. Translated: CATSISQLAGELFF.

V and J are TRBV28 and TRBJ2-2, with a tentative D call TRBD2 (6 bases). The CDR3 length is 15 residues. Germline V gene lookup returns CDR1 MDHEN and CDR2 SYDVKM. Trimming pared 8 bases from V and 2 bases from J, leaving 15 bases between. The CDR3 bases are TGTGCCAGCGTCGCCGGGGGAGGCAACACCGGGGAGCTGTTTTTT. Protein sequence: CASVAGGGNTGELFF.

CDR3 in amino acids: CASSLTSPNYGYTF. The DNA for the CDR3 is TGTGCCAGCAGCTTAACCAGTCCTAACTATGGCTACACCTTC. The rearrangement links TRBV11-2 to TRBJ1-2, with D uncertain. Germline CDR1 SGHAT, CDR2 FQNNGV. The V end lost 2 bases, the J end lost 0 bases, and 7 bases lay between the germline ends. The CDR3 extends over 14 amino acids.

This clone was counted once. The CDR3 spells CASSQDWGQFEYF. The DNA of the CDR3 is TGCGCCAGCAGCCAAGATTGGGGACAATTTGAGTATTTT. The genes are TRBV4-3 and TRBJ2-3; perhaps TRBD1 as D (6 bases). V was pared by 0 bases and J by 13 bases, with 14 bases between. CDR3 length: 13 amino acids. Germline CDR1 reads LGHNA; CDR2 reads YSLEER.

V gene TRBV5-1 combines with J gene TRBJ1-4; D perhaps matches TRBD1 (5 bases). Looked up from germline, CDR1 is SGHRS and CDR2 is YFSETQ. The CDR3 extends over 16 amino acids. With 2 bases removed from V and 0 bases from J, the gap between germline ends came to 11 bases. The CDR3: CASSLQAGPTNEKLFF. The CDR3 region has the DNA TGCGCCAGCAGCTTACAAGCAGGGCCAACTAATGAAAAACTGTTTTTT.

This chain connects TRBV9 to TRBJ2-7; possibly TRBD2 for D (6 bases). V shed 4 bases and J shed 6 bases, with 20 bases lying between them. Germline assignment: CDR1 SGDLS and CDR2 YYNGEE. This CDR3 has 15 residues. CDR3 protein: CASSPLGGKWSEQYF. The CDR3 DNA reads as TGTGCCAGCAGCCCCCTAGGAGGGAAATGGTCCGAGCAGTACTTC.

This clone came up a few times. The junction departs from the called germline gene at one end, perhaps through a read error. Written as DNA, the CDR3 is TGTGCCAGCAGCGAACGACCGGGACAGGGATTGATGGGCCGGAATCGGCCCCAGCATTTT. Protein: CASSERPGQGLMGRNRPQHF. V and J are TRBV5-5 and TRBJ1-5, with TRBD1 matching over 9 bases. CDR1 and CDR2 (germline): SGHKS, YYEKEE (reference sequence). The CDR3 is 20 amino acids.

The CDR3: CASSLGGGGSYNEQFF. CDR3 sequence (DNA): TGTGCCAGCAGCTTAGGGGGGGGCGGATCCTACAATGAGCAGTTCTTC. This rearrangement joins TRBV7-2 to TRBJ2-1, with a tentative D call TRBD2 (7 bases). The germline gives CDR1 SGHTA, CDR2 FQGNSA. CDR3 length equals 16 residues. Between the trimmed V and J ends, which lost 1 base and 1 base, there was a span of 11 bases.

The chain joins TRBV7-2 to TRBJ2-3; the match to TRBD2 covers 9 bases. Germline trimming cut 2 bases from V and 3 bases from J; bases unmatched to any gene: 9. The germline V gene encodes CDR1 SGHTA and CDR2 FQGNSA. The CDR3 is made up of 17 amino acids. The chain's CDR3 is CASSLRMRGGLTDTQYF. CDR3 DNA: TGTGCCAGCAGCTTAAGGATGCGGGGGGGCCTTACAGATACGCAGTATTTT. Full variable domain (remainder filled in from reference TRBV7-2 and TRBJ2-3): GAGVSQSPSNKVTEKGKDVELRCDPISGHTALYWYRQSLGQGLEFLIYFQGNSAPDKSGLPSDRFSAERTGGSVSTLTIQRTQQEDSAVYLCASSLRMRGGLTDTQYFGPGTRLTVL.

V gene TRBV18 combines with J gene TRBJ2-5, with 12 positions matching TRBD2. CDR1 is KGHSH, CDR2 LQKENI, per germline. The CDR3 spans 15 residues. V lost 4 bases, J lost 5 bases, and 5 bases stayed unmatched. CDR3: CASSQGLAGMETQYF. In DNA form, the CDR3 reads TGTGCCAGCTCACAAGGACTAGCGGGAATGGAGACCCAGTACTTC.

This sequence joins TRBV7-9 and TRBJ1-3; D is perhaps TRBD1 (6 bases). Germline CDR1 reads SEHNR; CDR2 reads FQNEAQ (reference sequence). Trimming pared 6 bases from V and 9 bases from J, leaving 18 bases between. CDR3 size: 14 residues. The DNA of the CDR3 is TGTGCCAGCAGAAAAGGACAGAATGAGCCCACCATATATTTT. Translated: CASRKGQNEPTIYF. The full variable domain, rest sourced from reference TRBV7-9 and TRBJ1-3, is DTGVSQNPRHKITKRGQNVTFRCDPISEHNRLYWYRQTLGQGPEFLTYFQNEAQLEKSRLLSDRFSAERPKGSFSTLEIQRTEQGDSAMYLCASRKGQNEPTIYFGEGSWLTVV.

This clone was recorded only once. The genes are TRBV28 and TRBJ2-1; TRBD1 aligns across 8 bases. The germline V gene has CDR1 MDHEN and CDR2 SYDVKM. The CDR3 spans 12 residues. The V segment lost 6 bases and the J segment 10 bases; nucleotides outside the gene matches: 5. The DNA of the CDR3 is TGTGCCAGCAGGCAGGGGGCATACGAGCAGTTCTTC. The encoded protein is CASRQGAYEQFF.

The chain is built from TRBV30 and TRBJ1-4; D might be TRBD1 (6 bases). Trimming took off 6 bases at V and 0 bases at J, with 14 bases between the two ends. Looked up from germline, CDR1 is GTSNPN and CDR2 is SVGIG (reference sequence). This CDR3 contains 15 residues. In nucleotides, the CDR3 is TGTGCCTGTGGAGGAGCAGGGGCAACTAATGAAAAACTGTTTTTT. Translated, it gives CACGGAGATNEKLFF.

The gene calls are TRBV5-1 and TRBJ1-1; no firm D call. Trimming removed 0 bases from V and 1 base from J, with 10 bases in between. The CDR3 runs 15 residues. The V gene's germline CDR1 is SGHRS and CDR2 YFSETQ. CDR3 DNA sequence: TGCGCCAGCAGCTTGGAAGGTCGGGAGAACACTGAAGCTTTCTTT. It translates to CASSLEGRENTEAFF.

This clone was seen more than once but under ten times. V is TRBV28 and J is TRBJ2-7; D gene unclear. The germline CDR1 and CDR2 sequences are MDHEN and SYDVKM. The CDR3 runs 11 residues. Trimming removed 4 bases at V and 3 bases at J, with 4 bases between. The CDR3 loop reads CASSSYYEQYF. The CDR3 coding sequence is TGTGCCAGCAGTTCTTACTACGAGCAGTACTTC.

This sequence joins TRBV2 and TRBJ2-1; the match to TRBD2 covers 10 bases. CDR1 and CDR2 from the germline V gene are SNHLY and FYNNEI. V was clipped by 11 bases and J by 9 bases; unmatched bases: 13. The CDR3 contains 14 residues. Written as DNA, the CDR3 is TGTGCCTTCTACTCGGCTAGCGGGAGAGGTGAGCAGTTCTTC. It yields the protein CAFYSASGRGEQFF.

This chain joins TRBV27 and TRBJ2-1; a possible D gene is TRBD1 (6 bases). The germline V gene encodes CDR1 MNHEY and CDR2 SMNVEV (reference sequence). CDR3 length: 15 amino acids. The V end lost 8 bases, the J end lost 9 bases, and 23 bases lay between the germline ends. DNA for the CDR3: TGTGCCAGCTATTCAACCGGGACCCAGGGGCGTGAGCAGTTCTTC. Its protein product is CASYSTGTQGREQFF.

The V and J genes are TRBV10-1 and TRBJ2-1; TRBD2 is a possible D gene (5 bases). The CDR3 totals 13 residues. V gave up 6 bases and J gave up 8 bases, with 14 bases separating them. The germline gives CDR1 WNHNN, CDR2 SYGVQD (reference sequence). The CDR3 sequence: CASSRTVGDEQFF. CDR3 DNA sequence: TGCGCCAGCAGCCGGACGGTGGGAGATGAGCAGTTCTTC.